Shown below are 5 T cell receptor beta chains from a single sample sequenced in a study of multiple sclerosis patients with progressive multifocal leukoencephalopathy. TCRdb's copy holds only in-frame clones and misses some; the assay was immunoSEQ multiplex PCR. The sample records about 30,000 clones, 90% being singletons. Sample time point: approximately 11 months of natalizumab therapy. The specimen comprised PBMCs, sampled from a patient treated with natalizumab. These receptors came from a human donor with multiple sclerosis.

This chain joins TRBV28 and TRBJ2-5, with D perhaps TRBD1 (6 bases). The CDR3 is 16 residues long. Trimming cost V 3 bases and J 5 bases, with 19 bases left between them. Looked up from germline, CDR1 is MDHEN and CDR2 is SYDVKM. The CDR3 sequence: CASSLFRGLTGETQYF. DNA for the CDR3: TGTGCCAGCAGTTTGTTTAGGGGCCTAACAGGGGAGACCCAGTACTTC.

The chain carries TRBV5-4 and TRBJ1-1; D is ambiguous. The germline gives CDR1 SGHNT, CDR2 YYREEE (reference sequence). Trimming stripped 0 bases from V and 0 bases from J, with 6 bases between. CDR3 length: 14 residues. The CDR3, as DNA: TGTGCCAGCAGCTTGGACCGGATGAACACTGAAGCTTTCTTT. Translated, it gives CASSLDRMNTEAFF. Full variable domain (remainder filled in from reference TRBV5-4 and TRBJ1-1): ETGVTQSPTHLIKTRGQQVTLRCSSQSGHNTVSWYQQALGQGPQFIFQYYREEENGRGNFPPRFSGLQFPNYSSELNVNALELDDSALYLCASSLDRMNTEAFFGQGTRLTVV.

The J gene is TRBJ2-4, the V gene TRBV7-2; D may be TRBD1 or TRBD2 (5 bases each). The CDR3 is made up of 15 amino acids. V lost 5 bases, J lost 9 bases, and 20 bases lay in between. Germline CDR1 and CDR2: SGHTA and FQGNSA. CDR3 region: CASSPGAQLRGIQYF. The DNA for the CDR3 is TGTGCCAGCAGCCCCGGGGCTCAACTCCGGGGCATTCAGTACTTC.

The V and J genes are TRBV4-1 and TRBJ2-3; TRBD2 aligns across 7 bases. Germline CDR1 MGHRA, CDR2 YSYEKL. The CDR3 runs to 15 residues. Trimming removed 0 bases from V and 2 bases from J; junction bases left unmatched: 2. The CDR3 sequence: CASSQDAGVTDTQYF. The CDR3, as DNA: TGCGCCAGCAGCCAAGACGCGGGGGTCACAGATACGCAGTATTTT.

J is TRBJ2-2 and V is TRBV6-5; D ambiguous. Germline loops: CDR1 MNHEY, CDR2 SVGAGI. The CDR3 covers 13 residues. The V and J ends lost 2 bases and 4 bases respectively, with 5 bases between them. The DNA for the CDR3 is TGTGCCAGCAGTTACGCGAGCACCGGGGAGCTGTTTTTT. It codes for CASSYASTGELFF.